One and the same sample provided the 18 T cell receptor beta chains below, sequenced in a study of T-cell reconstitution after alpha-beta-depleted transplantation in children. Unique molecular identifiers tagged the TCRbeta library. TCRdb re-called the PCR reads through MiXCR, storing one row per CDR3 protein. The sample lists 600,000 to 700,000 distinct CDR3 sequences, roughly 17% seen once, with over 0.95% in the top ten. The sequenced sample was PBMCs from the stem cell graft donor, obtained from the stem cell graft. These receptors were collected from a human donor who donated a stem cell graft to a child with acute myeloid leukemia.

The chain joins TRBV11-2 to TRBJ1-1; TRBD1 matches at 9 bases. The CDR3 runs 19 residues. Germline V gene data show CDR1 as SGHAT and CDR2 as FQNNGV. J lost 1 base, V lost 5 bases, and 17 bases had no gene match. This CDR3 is CASSPAHRGRRPKNTEAFF. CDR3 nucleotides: TGTGCCAGCAGCCCAGCCCACAGGGGGCGACGGCCCAAGAACACTGAAGCTTTCTTT. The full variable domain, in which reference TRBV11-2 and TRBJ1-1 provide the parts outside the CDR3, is EAGVAQSPRYKIIEKRQSVAFWCNPISGHATLYWYQQILGQGPKLLIQFQNNGVVDDSQLPKDRFSAERLKGVDSTLKIQPAKLEDSAVYLCASSPAHRGRRPKNTEAFFGQGTRLTVV.

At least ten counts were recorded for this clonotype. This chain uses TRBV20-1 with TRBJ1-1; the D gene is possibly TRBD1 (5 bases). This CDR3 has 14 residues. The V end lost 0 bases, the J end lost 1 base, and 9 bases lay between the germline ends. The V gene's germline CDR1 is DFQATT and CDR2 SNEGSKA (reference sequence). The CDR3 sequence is CSARDPRENTEAFF. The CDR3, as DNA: TGCAGTGCTAGAGATCCCAGGGAGAACACTGAAGCTTTCTTT.

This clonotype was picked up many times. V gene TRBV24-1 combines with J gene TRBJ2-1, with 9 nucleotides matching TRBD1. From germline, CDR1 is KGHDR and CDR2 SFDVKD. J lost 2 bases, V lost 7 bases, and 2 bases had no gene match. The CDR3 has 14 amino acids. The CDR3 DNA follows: TGTGCCACCAGACAGGGGGCACCCTACAATGAGCAGTTCTTC. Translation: CATRQGAPYNEQFF.

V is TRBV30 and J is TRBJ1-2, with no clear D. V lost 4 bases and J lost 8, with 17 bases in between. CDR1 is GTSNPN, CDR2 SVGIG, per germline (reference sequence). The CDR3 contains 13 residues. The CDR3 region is CAWTRGRDGGYTF. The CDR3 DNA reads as TGTGCCTGGACGCGCGGACGCGATGGCGGCTACACCTTC.

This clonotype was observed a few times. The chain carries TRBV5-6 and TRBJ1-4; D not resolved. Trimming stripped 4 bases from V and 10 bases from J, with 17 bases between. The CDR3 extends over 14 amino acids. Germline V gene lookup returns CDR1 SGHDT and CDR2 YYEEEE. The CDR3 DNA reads TGTGCCAGCAGCCCGGGAGCTGGCGGAAGAAAACTGTTTTTT. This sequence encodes CASSPGAGGRKLFF.

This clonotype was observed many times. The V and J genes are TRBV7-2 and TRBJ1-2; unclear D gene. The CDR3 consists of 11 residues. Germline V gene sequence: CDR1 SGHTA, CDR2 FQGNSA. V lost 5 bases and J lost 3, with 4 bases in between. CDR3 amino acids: CASSPDYGYTF. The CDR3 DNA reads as TGTGCCAGCAGCCCCGACTATGGCTACACCTTC.

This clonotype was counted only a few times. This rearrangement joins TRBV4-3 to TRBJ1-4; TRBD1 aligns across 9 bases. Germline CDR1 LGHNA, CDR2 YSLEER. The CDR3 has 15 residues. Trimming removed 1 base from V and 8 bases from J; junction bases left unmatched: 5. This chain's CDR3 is CASSQGDRVGEKLFF. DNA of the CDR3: TGCGCCAGCAGCCAAGGGGACAGGGTAGGGGAAAAACTGTTTTTT.

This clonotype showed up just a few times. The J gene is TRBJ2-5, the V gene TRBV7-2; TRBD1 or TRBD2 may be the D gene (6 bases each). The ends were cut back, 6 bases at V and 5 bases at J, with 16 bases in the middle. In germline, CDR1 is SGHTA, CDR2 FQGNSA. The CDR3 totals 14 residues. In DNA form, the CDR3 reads TGTGCCAGCAGTCGTAACCAGGGGAGGGAGACCCAGTACTTC. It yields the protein CASSRNQGRETQYF.

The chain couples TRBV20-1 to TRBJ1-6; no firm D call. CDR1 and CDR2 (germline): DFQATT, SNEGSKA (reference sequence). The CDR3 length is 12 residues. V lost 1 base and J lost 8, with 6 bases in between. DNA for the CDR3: TGCAGTGCTAGAGGCCGGGATTCACCCCTCCACTTT. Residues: CSARGRDSPLHF.

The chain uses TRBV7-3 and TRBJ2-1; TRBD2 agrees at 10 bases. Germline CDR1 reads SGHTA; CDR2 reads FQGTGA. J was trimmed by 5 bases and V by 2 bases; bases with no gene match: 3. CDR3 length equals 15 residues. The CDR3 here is CASSLVAGGHNEQFF. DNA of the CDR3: TGTGCCAGCAGCTTAGTAGCGGGGGGCCACAATGAGCAGTTCTTC. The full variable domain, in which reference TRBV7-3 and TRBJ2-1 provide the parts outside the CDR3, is GAGVSQTPSNKVTEKGKYVELRCDPISGHTALYWYRQSLGQGPEFLIYFQGTGAADDSGLPNDRFFAVRPEGSVSTLKIQRTERGDSAVYLCASSLVAGGHNEQFFGPGTRLTVL.

In DNA form, the CDR3 reads TGCAGTGCTAGAAGGGGTAGCGGGGGAGGCACCGGGGAGCTGTTTTTT. It specifies CSARRGSGGGTGELFF. This sequence joins TRBV20-1 and TRBJ2-2; 9 bases are shared with TRBD2. The CDR3 is 16 residues long. After removal of 2 bases from V and 4 bases from J, the junction contained 8 bases not matched to a gene. The germline gives CDR1 DFQATT, CDR2 SNEGSKA (reference sequence).

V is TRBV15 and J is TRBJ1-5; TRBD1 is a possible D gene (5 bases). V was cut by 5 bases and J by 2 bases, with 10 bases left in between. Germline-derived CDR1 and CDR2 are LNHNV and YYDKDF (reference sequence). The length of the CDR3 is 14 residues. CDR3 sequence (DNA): TGTGCCACCAGCTCGGGGGAGGGCAATCAGCCCCAGCATTTT. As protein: CATSSGEGNQPQHF.

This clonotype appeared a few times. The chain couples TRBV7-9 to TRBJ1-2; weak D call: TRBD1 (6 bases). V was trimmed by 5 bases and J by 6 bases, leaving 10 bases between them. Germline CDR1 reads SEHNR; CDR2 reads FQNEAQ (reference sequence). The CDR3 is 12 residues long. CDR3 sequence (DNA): TGTGCCAGCAGCCAAACAGGGCATGGCTACACCTTC. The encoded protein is CASSQTGHGYTF.

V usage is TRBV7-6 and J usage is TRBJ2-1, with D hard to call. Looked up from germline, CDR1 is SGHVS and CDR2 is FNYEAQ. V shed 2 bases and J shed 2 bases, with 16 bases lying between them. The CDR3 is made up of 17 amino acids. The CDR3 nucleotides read TGTGCCAGCAGCTTAACCCGTTATCAGTCGGCCTACAATGAGCAGTTCTTC. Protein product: CASSLTRYQSAYNEQFF.

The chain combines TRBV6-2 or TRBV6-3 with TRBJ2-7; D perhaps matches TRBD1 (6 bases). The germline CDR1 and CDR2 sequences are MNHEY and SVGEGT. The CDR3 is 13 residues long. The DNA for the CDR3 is TGTGCAACCCAGAGAGGGGGCTCCTACGAGCAGTACTTC. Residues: CATQRGGSYEQYF.

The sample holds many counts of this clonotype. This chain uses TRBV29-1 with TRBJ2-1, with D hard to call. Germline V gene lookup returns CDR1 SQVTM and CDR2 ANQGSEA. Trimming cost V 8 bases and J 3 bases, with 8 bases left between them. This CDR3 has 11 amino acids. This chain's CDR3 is CSPGDYNEQFF. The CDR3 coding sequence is TGCAGCCCTGGGGACTACAATGAGCAGTTCTTC.

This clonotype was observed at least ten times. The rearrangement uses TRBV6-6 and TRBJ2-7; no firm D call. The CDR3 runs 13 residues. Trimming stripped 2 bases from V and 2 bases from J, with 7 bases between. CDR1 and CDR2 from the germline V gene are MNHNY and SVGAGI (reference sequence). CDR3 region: CASSYGQTYEQYV. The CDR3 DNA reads TGTGCCAGCAGTTACGGGCAGACCTACGAGCAGTACGTC.

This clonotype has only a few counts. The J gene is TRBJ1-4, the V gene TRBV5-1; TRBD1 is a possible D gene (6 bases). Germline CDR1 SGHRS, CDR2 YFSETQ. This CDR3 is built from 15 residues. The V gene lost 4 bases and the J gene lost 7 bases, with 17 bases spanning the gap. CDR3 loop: CASSLSGTWSEKLFF. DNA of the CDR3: TGCGCCAGCAGCCTTTCTGGGACATGGAGTGAAAAACTGTTTTTT. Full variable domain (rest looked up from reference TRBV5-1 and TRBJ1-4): KAGVTQTPRYLIKTRGQQVTLSCSPISGHRSVSWYQQTPGQGLQFLFEYFSETQRNKGNFPGRFSGRQFSNSRSEMNVSTLELGDSALYLCASSLSGTWSEKLFFGSGTQLSVL.